The 16 T cell receptor beta chains below were found in one sample sequenced in a study of cytotoxic CD8 clonotypes in ibrutinib-treated CLL. Sequencing was performed with immunoSEQ multiplex PCR; in TCRdb, only in-frame clones are kept and a portion is missing. The sample comprises fewer than 400,000 clones, 67% of which are singletons, and roughly 6.3% rests with the top ten. The sample here was PBMCs, taken after 36 months of ibrutinib treatment. All receptors come from a human donor with chronic lymphocytic leukemia.

The V gene is TRBV19, the J gene TRBJ2-7; D uncertain. This CDR3 has 13 residues. The V and J ends lost 6 bases and 12 bases respectively, with 21 bases between them. Looked up from germline, CDR1 is LNHDA and CDR2 is SQIVND (reference sequence). This CDR3 reads CASSPSGVGYWYF. Here the CDR3 DNA reads TGTGCCAGTAGCCCCTCCGGCGTCGGATACTGGTACTTC.

The V gene is TRBV7-6, the J gene TRBJ2-3, with 9 bases fitting TRBD2. CDR3 length equals 16 residues. The germline CDR1 and CDR2 sequences are SGHVS and FNYEAQ. Trimming cost V 5 bases and J 5 bases; bases outside gene matches: 11. CDR3 bases: TGTGCCAGCAGCGTTACGCGGGGGGGCCTCGGAGATACGCAGTATTTT. Translation: CASSVTRGGLGDTQYF.

The CDR3 DNA follows: TGTGCCAGCAGTGAGTACAGGGAGTACAATCAGCCCCAGCATTTT. Its protein is CASSEYREYNQPQHF. The rearrangement joins TRBV6-1 to TRBJ1-5; tentatively, D is TRBD1 (6 bases). This CDR3 has 15 residues. Trimming pared 3 bases from V and 3 bases from J, leaving 12 bases between. Germline V gene sequence: CDR1 MNHNS, CDR2 SASEGT.

The chain recombines TRBV9 with TRBJ2-2; 13 bases align to TRBD2. V was pared by 3 bases and J by 4 bases, with 3 bases of the junction left unmatched. Germline CDR1 SGDLS, CDR2 YYNGEE. This CDR3 contains 16 residues. CDR3 sequence: CASSARLAGGTGELFF. CDR3 in DNA: TGTGCCAGCAGCGCCCGACTAGCGGGAGGCACCGGGGAGCTGTTTTTT.

J is TRBJ2-7 and V is TRBV5-1; D remains unclear. The germline V and J ends were trimmed by 0 bases and 2 bases, with 6 bases remaining between them. Germline-derived CDR1 and CDR2 are SGHRS and YFSETQ. CDR3 length: 13 amino acids. The CDR3 region has the DNA TGCGCCAGCAGCTTGGCCAGACCCTACGAGCAGTACTTC. Residues: CASSLARPYEQYF. Full variable domain (rest looked up from reference TRBV5-1 and TRBJ2-7): KAGVTQTPRYLIKTRGQQVTLSCSPISGHRSVSWYQQTPGQGLQFLFEYFSETQRNKGNFPGRFSGRQFSNSRSEMNVSTLELGDSALYLCASSLARPYEQYFGPGTRLTVT.

This chain connects TRBV7-8 to TRBJ2-7, with 9 bases fitting TRBD1. Germline V gene lookup returns CDR1 SGHVS and CDR2 FQNEAQ. CDR3 length equals 16 residues. J gave up 3 bases and V 6 bases, and 12 bases lay outside the gene matches. CDR3 residues: CASRPFPGQGHYEQYF. DNA of the CDR3: TGTGCCAGCAGACCATTCCCCGGACAGGGGCACTACGAGCAGTACTTC.

This chain joins TRBV4-3 and TRBJ2-7; 9 nucleotides align to TRBD2. V was pared by 4 bases and J by 3 bases, with 10 bases of the junction left unmatched. Germline CDR1 is LGHNA and CDR2 is YSLEER. The CDR3 length is 16 residues. The CDR3 loop is CASSRRTSVAFYEQYF. As DNA, the CDR3 is TGCGCCAGCAGCCGACGGACTAGCGTAGCCTTCTACGAGCAGTACTTC.

Comments on this clone: An end of the junction does not agree with germline; a read error may underlie this. The chain joins TRBV5-4 to TRBJ2-2; 7 bases are a match to TRBD2. The germline V gene has CDR1 SGHNT and CDR2 YYREEE (reference sequence). The length of the CDR3 is 13 residues. CDR3: CASSSDSGGGLFF. The CDR3 DNA sequence: TGTGCCAGCAGCTCAGACTCCGGCGGGGGGCTGTTTTTT. The full variable domain, with the rest looked up from reference TRBV5-4 and TRBJ2-2, is ETGVTQSPTHLIKTRGQQVTLRCSSQSGHNTVSWYQQALGQGPQFIFQYYREEENGRGNFPPRFSGLQFPNYSSELNVNALELDDSALYLCASSSDSGGGLFFGEGSRLTVL.

This clone was seen more than once but under ten times. The chain links TRBV7-9 to TRBJ2-7, with 8 bases lining up with TRBD2. CDR3 size: 18 residues. V was clipped by 2 bases and J by 4 bases; unmatched bases: 16. Germline CDR1 SEHNR, CDR2 FQNEAQ (reference sequence). The CDR3: CASSLFPGGPEGRYEQYF. CDR3 DNA sequence: TGTGCCAGCAGCTTATTTCCGGGAGGGCCCGAAGGGAGATACGAGCAGTACTTC.

The rearrangement joins TRBV11-2 to TRBJ1-4; D unresolved. The CDR3 is 13 residues long. Germline-derived CDR1 and CDR2 are SGHAT and FQNNGV. V lost 2 bases and J 5 bases, leaving 6 bases between the germline ends. The CDR3 reads CASSLLRNEKLFF. In DNA, the CDR3 is TGTGCCAGCAGCTTACTCAGAAATGAAAAACTGTTTTTT.

The gene calls are TRBV29-1 and TRBJ2-7; 7 bases fit TRBD1. The V gene end was trimmed by 7 bases and the J gene end by 3 bases; junction bases not matched to a gene: 9. This CDR3 has 13 residues. The germline V gene has CDR1 SQVTM and CDR2 ANQGSEA. CDR3 bases: TGCAGCGCCCTGACAGGGTTTTTCTACGAGCAGTACTTC. Translating it yields CSALTGFFYEQYF.

This rearrangement joins TRBV9 to TRBJ1-2; TRBD1 might be the D (5 bases). In germline, CDR1 is SGDLS, CDR2 YYNGEE. V lost 3 bases, J lost 3 bases, and 15 bases lay in between. This CDR3 spans 15 amino acids. The chain's CDR3 is CASSAWDHPDYGYTF. DNA for the CDR3: TGTGCCAGCAGCGCCTGGGACCACCCCGACTATGGCTACACCTTC. Full variable domain (remainder filled in from reference TRBV9 and TRBJ1-2): DSGVTQTPKHLITATGQRVTLRCSPRSGDLSVYWYQQSLDQGLQFLIQYYNGEERAKGNILERFSAQQFPDLHSELNLSSLELGDSALYFCASSAWDHPDYGYTFGSGTRLTVV.

This clone has a handful of counts. The gene calls are TRBV7-9 and TRBJ2-1; 10 nucleotides align to TRBD2. V lost 5 bases and J lost 10; bases outside the gene matches: 5. The germline V gene has CDR1 SEHNR and CDR2 FQNEAQ (reference sequence). This CDR3 region has 13 residues. The CDR3 DNA reads TGTGCCAGCAGCCCGAGACTAGCGGGCGAGCAGTTCTTC. This sequence encodes CASSPRLAGEQFF.

The chain links TRBV6-5 to TRBJ2-3, with D unresolved. Germline V lookup: CDR1 MNHEY, CDR2 SVGAGI. Trimming cost V 3 bases and J 6 bases, with 13 bases left between them. The CDR3 length is 14 residues. DNA for the CDR3: TGTGCCAGCAGTTATCAGATGGGTGGGGATACGCAGTATTTT. This codes for CASSYQMGGDTQYF.

A word on this clone: The same CDR3 can be traced to other DNA sequences in this sample. J is TRBJ2-7 and V is TRBV5-1; tentative D call: TRBD2 (6 bases). CDR1 SGHRS and CDR2 YFSETQ come from the germline V gene. The CDR3 contains 13 residues. V was shortened by 1 base and J by 3 bases, with 8 bases between the two germline ends. The DNA of the CDR3 is TGCGCCAGCAGCTTGCCCGGGGGCTACGAGCAGTACTTC. Translating it yields CASSLPGGYEQYF.

The chain employs TRBV29-1 and TRBJ2-7; TRBD2 matches 9 bases. Germline assignment: CDR1 SQVTM and CDR2 ANQGSEA. The CDR3 has 11 amino acids. The J segment lost 6 bases and the V segment lost 6 bases, leaving 3 bases of the junction unmatched. The CDR3 DNA is TGCAGCGTGGGACTAGCCGGCGAGCAGTACTTC. Protein: CSVGLAGEQYF.